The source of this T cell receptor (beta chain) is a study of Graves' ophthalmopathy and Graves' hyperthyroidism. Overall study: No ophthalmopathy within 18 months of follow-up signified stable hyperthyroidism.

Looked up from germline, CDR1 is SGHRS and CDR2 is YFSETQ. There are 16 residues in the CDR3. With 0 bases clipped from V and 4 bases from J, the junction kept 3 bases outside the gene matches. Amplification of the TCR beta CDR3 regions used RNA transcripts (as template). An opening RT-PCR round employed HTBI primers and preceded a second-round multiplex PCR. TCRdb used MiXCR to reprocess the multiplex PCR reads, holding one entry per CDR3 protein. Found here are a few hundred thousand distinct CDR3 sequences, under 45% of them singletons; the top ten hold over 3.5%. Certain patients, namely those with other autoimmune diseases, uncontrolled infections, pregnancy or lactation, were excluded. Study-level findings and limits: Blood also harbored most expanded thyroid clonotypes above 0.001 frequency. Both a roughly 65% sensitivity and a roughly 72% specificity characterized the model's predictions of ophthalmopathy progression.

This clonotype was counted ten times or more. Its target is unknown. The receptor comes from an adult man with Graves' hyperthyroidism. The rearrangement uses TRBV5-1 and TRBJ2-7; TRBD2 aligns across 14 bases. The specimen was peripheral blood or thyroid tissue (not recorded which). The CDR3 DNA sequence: TGCGCCAGCAGCTTGGTGGGGACTAGCGGGAGTTACGAGCAGTACTTC. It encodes CASSLVGTSGSYEQYF. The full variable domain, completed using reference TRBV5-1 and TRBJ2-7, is KAGVTQTPRYLIKTRGQQVTLSCSPISGHRSVSWYQQTPGQGLQFLFEYFSETQRNKGNFPGRFSGRQFSNSRSEMNVSTLELGDSALYLCASSLVGTSGSYEQYFGPGTRLTVT.